Listed below are T cell receptor beta chains from one sample, sequenced in a study of blood T cell repertoires in COVID-19. This table comes from immunoSEQ multiplex PCR, and its TCRdb copy is limited to in-frame clones, with some not included. The sample records 20,000 to 25,000 clones, nearly 90% being singletons. The sequenced material came from peripheral blood. All receptors derive from a human donor in a cohort sampled during active COVID-19. The donor label of this sample is uncertain. CDR3s include the opening cysteine and the closing phenylalanine or tryptophan. Each record gives: J gene, D gene, clone size, V gene, CDR3 protein, CDR3 DNA. D genes are given only for firm matches. Only part of the rows carry a size: once, few, many, or a class if the clone is expanded.

TRBJ2-1,TRBD2,NA,TRBV24-1,CATSDRGSLYEQFF,TGTGCCACCAGTGATCGCGGGAGCCTCTATGAGCAGTTCTTC
TRBJ2-3,TRBD2,NA,TRBV10-1,CASSVTSGPTTDTQYF,TGCGCCAGCAGTGTCACTAGCGGCCCAACCACAGATACGCAGTATTTT
TRBJ2-1,TRBD2,NA,TRBV11-3,CASSLRKGGSSYNEQFF,TGTGCCAGCAGCTTAAGGAAGGGCGGGAGCTCCTACAATGAGCAGTTCTTC
TRBJ1-5,NA,once,TRBV7-5,CARTRGRLSNQPQHF,TGTGCCAGAACCCGCGGGCGGCTGAGCAATCAGCCCCAGCATTTT
TRBJ2-1,NA,NA,TRBV19,CASTPTLRPTTEQFF,TGTGCCAGTACTCCCACCCTCAGGCCGACCACTGAGCAGTTCTTC
TRBJ2-5,NA,NA,TRBV10-3,CAIRPNPTQETQYF,TGTGCCATCAGACCGAATCCTACCCAAGAGACCCAGTACTTC
TRBJ2-1,NA,NA,TRBV2,CASSVSRQRSEQFF,TGTGCCAGCAGTGTCAGTAGGCAGAGGAGTGAGCAGTTCTTC
TRBJ2-6,TRBD1,NA,TRBV28,CASSPPGQRFSGANVLTF,TGTGCCAGCAGCCCACCGGGACAGCGATTCTCTGGGGCCAACGTCCTGACTTTC
TRBJ1-1,NA,NA,TRBV28,CASTPEAGYTEAFF,TGTGCCAGCACCCCGGAGGCGGGGTACACTGAAGCTTTCTTT
TRBJ1-3,TRBD1,NA,TRBV5-1,CASSLNVQGGSGNTIYF,TGCGCCAGCAGCTTGAATGTACAGGGGGGCTCTGGAAACACCATATATTTT
TRBJ1-4,NA,NA,TRBV5-4,CASSLEGQGRTEKLFF,TGTGCCAGCAGCTTGGAGGGTCAGGGGAGAACTGAAAAACTGTTTTTT
TRBJ2-7,NA,NA,TRBV10-3,CAISETALSEQYF,TGTGCCATCAGTGAGACTGCCCTTAGCGAGCAGTACTTC
TRBJ2-3,TRBD2,NA,TRBV28,CASSDREGARDTQYF,TGTGCCAGCAGTGACCGGGAGGGCGCGAGAGATACGCAGTATTTT
TRBJ2-4,NA,NA,TRBV18,CASSPRGNIQYF,TGTGCCAGCTCACCCCGAGGAAACATTCAGTACTTC
TRBJ2-1,NA,NA,TRBV30,CAWRRDRIYNEQFF,TGTGCCTGGCGGCGGGATCGAATTTACAATGAGCAGTTCTTC
TRBJ2-3,TRBD2,NA,TRBV19,CASSIDRAGGADTQYF,TGTGCCAGTAGTATAGATCGGGCGGGGGGAGCAGATACGCAGTATTTT
TRBJ1-6,NA,few,TRBV3-1/TRBV3-2,CASSQDSSPLHF,TGTGCCAGCAGCCAAGATAGTTCACCCCTCCACTTT
TRBJ2-7,TRBD1,NA,TRBV7-9,CASSLTGGLYEQYF,TGTGCCAGCAGCCTCACAGGGGGCCTCTACGAGCAGTACTTC
TRBJ2-3,NA,NA,TRBV6-1,CASSEARSDQGSPDTQYF,TGTGCCAGCAGTGAAGCGCGGAGCGACCAGGGGAGTCCAGATACGCAGTATTTT
TRBJ1-2,NA,NA,TRBV28,CASRPGGYGYTF,TGTGCCAGCAGGCCGGGGGGCTATGGCTACACCTTC
TRBJ1-1,NA,NA,TRBV25-1,CASSEYGLVNTEAFF,TGTGCCAGCAGTGAATACGGGTTGGTGAACACTGAAGCTTTCTTT
TRBJ1-5,NA,once,TRBV2,CASSELFYSNQPQHF,TGTGCCAGCAGTGAACTGTTTTATAGCAATCAGCCCCAGCATTTT
TRBJ2-7,TRBD2,once,TRBV5-1,CASSYGTSGRSSYEQYF,TGCGCCAGCAGCTACGGGACTAGCGGGAGGAGCTCCTACGAGCAGTACTTC
TRBJ2-3,TRBD1,NA,TRBV2,CASRGQPSTDTQYF,TGTGCCAGCAGGGGACAGCCTAGCACAGATACGCAGTATTTT
TRBJ2-4,TRBD2,NA,TRBV3-1/TRBV3-2,CASSQGTSGVAKNIQYF,TGTGCCAGCAGCCAAGGGACTAGCGGGGTAGCCAAAAACATTCAGTACTTC
TRBJ2-3,NA,NA,TRBV10-1,CATGQSTDTQYF,TGCGCCACAGGACAGAGCACAGATACGCAGTATTTT
TRBJ1-1,NA,NA,TRBV12-3/TRBV12-4,CASSLTGNTEAFF,TGTGCCAGCAGCCTGACGGGGAACACTGAAGCTTTCTTT
TRBJ2-1,TRBD1,NA,TRBV10-1,CASSLDREHEQFF,TGCGCCAGCAGCCTTGACAGGGAACATGAGCAGTTCTTC
TRBJ2-7,NA,few,TRBV7-9,CASLRGRDSPTF,TGTGCCAGCCTCCGCGGCCGGGACTCTCCAACCTTC
TRBJ1-2,TRBD1,NA,TRBV5-1,CASGTGNYGYTF,TGCGCCAGCGGGACAGGGAACTATGGCTACACCTTC
TRBJ2-2,TRBD1,few,TRBV2,CASNPGQVAPGELFF,TGTGCCAGCAATCCGGGACAGGTGGCCCCCGGGGAGCTGTTTTTT
TRBJ2-2,TRBD2,once,TRBV9,CASSVGTSAWELFF,TGTGCCAGCAGCGTAGGGACTAGCGCCTGGGAGCTGTTTTTT
TRBJ2-1,TRBD2,NA,TRBV7-9,CASSPLGGNFNEQFF,TGTGCCAGCAGCCCTTTGGGGGGGAATTTCAATGAGCAGTTCTTC
TRBJ2-1,TRBD2,once,TRBV5-1,CASSIAGGYNEQFF,TGCGCCAGCAGTATAGCGGGAGGCTACAATGAGCAGTTCTTC
TRBJ2-7,NA,NA,TRBV5-1,CASSLRTGPLSSYEQYF,TGCGCCAGCAGCTTGCGTACAGGGCCCTTGAGCTCCTACGAGCAGTACTTC
TRBJ1-1,NA,NA,TRBV30,CAWSTGSNTEAFF,TGTGCCTGGAGTACGGGGTCGAACACTGAAGCTTTCTTT
TRBJ1-2,NA,once,TRBV6-4,CASSDRRGSVDGYTF,TGTGCCAGCAGTGACAGGAGGGGCTCAGTTGACGGCTACACCTTC
TRBJ1-5,NA,NA,TRBV6-2/TRBV6-3,CASSYLSNQPQHF,TGTGCCAGCAGTTATCTAAGCAATCAGCCCCAGCATTTT
TRBJ2-7,TRBD2,once,TRBV29-1,CSVVGGGSTYEQYF,TGCAGCGTGGTCGGGGGGGGCAGTACCTACGAGCAGTACTTC
TRBJ2-1,TRBD2,NA,TRBV7-2,CASSSPGTSGRDNEQFF,TGTGCCAGCAGCTCCCCCGGGACTAGCGGGAGGGACAATGAGCAGTTCTTC
TRBJ2-3,NA,NA,TRBV9,CASNLGVSSTDTQYF,TGTGCCAGCAACCTAGGCGTATCTAGCACAGATACGCAGTATTTT